This T cell receptor (beta chain) emerged from a study of blood T cell repertoires in COVID-19. Looking at the study overall: Sample material is recorded as cDNA or gDNA derived from T cells, B-cell-depleted T cells, or PBMCs.

Per the authors' pipeline: Amplification of reference gene primers provided the estimated nucleated cell counts. Sequencing was performed with immunoSEQ multiplex PCR; in TCRdb, only in-frame clones are kept and a portion is missing. V, J and clone size were drawn from that table, and D and trimming were deduced from the DNA. This sample has around 260,000 clones, with roughly 84% found just once. Germline values: CDR1 SGHDN, CDR2 FVKESK. V was pared by 4 bases and J by 6 bases, with 11 bases of the junction left unmatched. The CDR3 spans 15 residues. Material for sequencing was peripheral blood. The origin of this receptor is a human donor with COVID-19, enrolled during active disease. The donor label of this sample is uncertain. The rearrangement joins TRBV14 to TRBJ1-1; the match to TRBD1 covers 7 bases. CDR3 in DNA: TGTGCCAGCAGCCGCCTACAGGGGAAGGCGTCTGAAGCTTTCTTT. This translates into CASSRLQGKASEAFF.